The 26 T cell receptor beta chains in this list originate from one sample, sequenced in a study of blood T cell repertoires in COVID-19 (dated by TCRdb to 2020 to 2022). Libraries were made using the immunoSEQ multiplex PCR assay. Held by TCRdb, this immuneACCESS table contains in-frame sequences only and omits some clones. Under half of the omission traces to an unresolved V gene where checked; the cause of the rest is unknown. Here the sample has around 57,000 clones; 88% occur a single time. Jointly, the top ten make up 3% to 3.5% of the sample. Sequenced input: peripheral blood. The receptors were sampled from a human donor in a cohort sampled during active COVID-19.

V gene TRBV9 combines with J gene TRBJ1-1; tentative D call: TRBD1 (5 bases). In germline, CDR1 is SGDLS, CDR2 YYNGEE. Trimming left V 2 bases short and J 5 bases short, with 13 bases between. This CDR3 has 14 residues. This CDR3 is CASSVVREWTEAFF. CDR3 coding DNA: TGTGCCAGCAGCGTGGTCAGGGAATGGACTGAAGCTTTCTTT.

In nucleotides, the CDR3 is TGTGCCAGCAGACAAGGGTCGACAGATGGCTACACCTTC. Translated: CASRQGSTDGYTF. The chain is built from TRBV7-2 and TRBJ1-2; D is possibly TRBD1 (5 bases). The germline CDR1 and CDR2 sequences are SGHTA and FQGNSA. V dropped 6 bases and J dropped 6 bases, with 14 bases sitting between them. The CDR3 has 13 amino acids.

The CDR3 DNA reads TGTGCCAGCAGCGTGGAGACAGGGACGAACACTGAAGCTTTCTTT. Translation: CASSVETGTNTEAFF. This rearrangement joins TRBV9 to TRBJ1-1; 7 bases fit TRBD1. Trimming took 2 bases from V and 1 from J; bases not matched to a gene: 5. The germline V gene encodes CDR1 SGDLS and CDR2 YYNGEE. The CDR3 extends over 15 amino acids.

The V gene is TRBV3-1 (or the pseudogene TRBV3-2), the J gene TRBJ1-2; 9 bases are a match to TRBD1. The germline V gene encodes CDR1 LGHDT and CDR2 YNNKEL (reference sequence). J gave up 4 bases and V 0 bases, and 6 bases lay outside the gene matches. The CDR3 spans 16 residues. Written as DNA, the CDR3 is TGTGCCAGCAGCCAAGATGGGGGACAGGGTATCTATGGCTACACCTTC. It specifies CASSQDGGQGIYGYTF.

The V gene is TRBV30, the J gene TRBJ1-1; D not resolved. The germline gives CDR1 GTSNPN, CDR2 SVGIG (reference sequence). The CDR3 spans 12 residues. V lost 5 bases to trimming and J lost 1 base, with 8 bases between them. The CDR3 spells CAWAGGNTEAFF. As DNA, the CDR3 is TGTGCCTGGGCAGGAGGGAACACTGAAGCTTTCTTT.

For the CDR3, the DNA is TGCGCCAGCAGCCAAGAGGCATCCTCGAACACTGAAGCTTTCTTT. It translates to CASSQEASSNTEAFF. V and J are TRBV4-1 and TRBJ1-1; D is undetermined. The CDR3 runs to 15 residues. The ends were cut back, 0 bases at V and 1 base at J, with 9 bases in the middle. Per germline, CDR1 MGHRA and CDR2 YSYEKL.

This sequence joins TRBV7-3 and TRBJ2-3, with TRBD2 as a possible D gene (6 bases). Deletions cut 5 bases from V and 2 bases from J, with 11 bases between. The CDR3 loop spans 14 amino acids. Germline loops: CDR1 SGHTA, CDR2 FQGTGA. The CDR3 is CASSQGLTTDTQYF. In DNA form, the CDR3 reads TGTGCCAGCAGCCAGGGACTTACCACAGATACGCAGTATTTT.

V usage is TRBV18 and J usage is TRBJ1-1; 8 nucleotides match TRBD1. The CDR3 spans 15 residues. V gave up 1 base and J gave up 1 base; unmatched junction bases: 2. Germline CDR1 KGHSH, CDR2 LQKENI. CDR3 coding DNA: TGTGCCAGCTCACCACAGGGACAGGAGAACACTGAAGCTTTCTTT. Amino acids: CASSPQGQENTEAFF.

CDR3 DNA sequence: TGCGCCAGCAGCAAACAGGGGGGCCAGAGCACTGAAGCTTTCTTT. This encodes CASSKQGGQSTEAFF. The V and J genes are TRBV5-1 and TRBJ1-1; the match to TRBD1 covers 8 bases. The CDR3 covers 15 residues. CDR1 is SGHRS and CDR2 is YFSETQ in the germline V gene. J gave up 4 bases and V 4 bases, and 9 bases lay outside the gene matches.

The rearrangement links TRBV5-1 to TRBJ2-7; 7 bases match TRBD2. From germline, CDR1 is SGHRS and CDR2 YFSETQ. The CDR3 is 14 amino acids. V was clipped by 1 base and J by 4 bases; unmatched bases: 5. The CDR3: CASSLSGGRYEQYF. The CDR3 DNA is TGCGCCAGCAGCTTGTCCGGGGGGAGGTACGAGCAGTACTTC.

The CDR3 DNA is TGTGCCAGCAGCTTAGCGCAGGGCAGGCAAGAGACCCAGTACTTC. Residues: CASSLAQGRQETQYF. The chain joins TRBV7-6 to TRBJ2-5; weak D call: TRBD1 (5 bases). The CDR3 runs to 15 residues. V gave up 0 bases and J gave up 2 bases, with 10 bases separating them. Germline CDR1 reads SGHVS; CDR2 reads FNYEAQ.

V and J are TRBV12-3 or TRBV12-4 and TRBJ2-7, with a possible D match to TRBD1 (6 bases). The CDR3 has 13 residues. V gave up 4 bases and J gave up 0 bases, with 7 bases separating them. CDR3 in DNA: TGTGCCAGCAGTTCGGACAGCTCCTACGAGCAGTACTTC. This gives the protein CASSSDSSYEQYF.

The V call is TRBV11-2, the J call TRBJ1-1, with TRBD1 matching over 8 bases. This CDR3 is 13 amino acids long. CDR1 SGHAT and CDR2 FQNNGV come from the germline V gene. V gave up 5 bases and J gave up 10 bases; unmatched junction bases: 9. CDR3 sequence: CASSRGQGTRAFF. The CDR3 DNA reads TGTGCCAGCAGCCGCGGACAGGGCACGCGAGCTTTCTTT.

This clone has just a few counts. The rearrangement joins TRBV7-9 to TRBJ2-1; 7 bases match TRBD2. This CDR3 is 14 amino acids long. J lost 9 bases, V lost 4 bases, and 9 bases had no gene match. From germline, CDR1 is SEHNR and CDR2 FQNEAQ (reference sequence). The CDR3 loop is CASSSMVGGGEQFF. CDR3 nucleotide sequence: TGTGCCAGCAGCTCCATGGTGGGGGGGGGTGAGCAGTTCTTC.

The chain joins TRBV19 to TRBJ2-5; TRBD2 matches 9 bases. CDR3 length: 14 residues. Germline CDR1 is LNHDA and CDR2 is SQIVND (reference sequence). V lost 6 bases, J lost 4 bases, and 6 bases stayed unmatched. CDR3 bases: TGTGCCAGTAGCATGACTAGCGGCAGAGAGACCCAGTACTTC. Translating it yields CASSMTSGRETQYF.

The V and J genes are TRBV28 and TRBJ1-6; 7 positions agree with TRBD1. Per germline, CDR1 MDHEN and CDR2 SYDVKM. This CDR3 comprises 14 residues. Trimming cost V 3 bases and J 8 bases; bases outside gene matches: 4. CDR3 sequence: CASSLRDSYSPLHF. The CDR3 DNA is TGTGCCAGCAGTTTGAGGGACAGTTATTCACCCCTCCACTTT.

The V and J genes are TRBV6-2 or TRBV6-3 and TRBJ1-2; no reliable D call. Germline assignment: CDR1 MNHEY and CDR2 SVGEGT. The CDR3 totals 14 residues. Trimming cost V 3 bases and J 0 bases, with 8 bases left between them. The CDR3 nucleotides are TGTGCCAGCAGTTATCCCGGGACTAACTATGGCTACACCTTC. It codes for CASSYPGTNYGYTF.

This chain uses TRBV11-1 with TRBJ2-7; D is unresolved. The V end lost 1 base, the J end lost 3 bases, and 16 bases lay between the germline ends. The CDR3 contains 16 residues. Germline CDR1 SGHAT, CDR2 FQDESV (reference sequence). DNA of the CDR3: TGTGCCAGCAGCTTAGATGTACGACAAGTGTACTACGAGCAGTACTTC. As protein: CASSLDVRQVYYEQYF.

This clone has a single count. The chain carries TRBV7-2 and TRBJ1-1; 7 bases fit TRBD1. Per germline, CDR1 SGHTA and CDR2 FQGNSA. CDR3 length equals 14 residues. J lost 4 bases, V lost 5 bases, and 7 bases had no gene match. CDR3 DNA: TGTGCCAGCAGCCTCCAGGGGGGAGGCACTGAAGCTTTCTTT. Translated, it gives CASSLQGGGTEAFF. Looking up the rest from reference TRBV7-2 and TRBJ1-1 gives the full variable domain: GAGVSQSPSNKVTEKGKDVELRCDPISGHTALYWYRQSLGQGLEFLIYFQGNSAPDKSGLPSDRFSAERTGGSVSTLTIQRTQQEDSAVYLCASSLQGGGTEAFFGQGTRLTVV.

This chain connects TRBV7-6 to TRBJ1-1, with D perhaps TRBD1 (5 bases). Germline V CDR1 and CDR2: SGHVS, FNYEAQ. The V gene lost 5 bases and the J gene lost 3 bases, with 10 bases spanning the gap. This CDR3 is 13 amino acids long. The CDR3 loop is CASSQQAYTEAFF. DNA for the CDR3: TGTGCCAGCAGCCAACAGGCCTACACTGAAGCTTTCTTT.

V is TRBV6-5 and J is TRBJ1-2; possible D gene TRBD1, 5 bases. CDR1 and CDR2 from the germline V gene are MNHEY and SVGAGI. This CDR3 has 12 residues. V was pared by 6 bases and J by 7 bases, with 12 bases between. CDR3 DNA: TGTGCCAGCAGGGGTAATCAGGGTGGCTACACCTTC. Amino acids: CASRGNQGGYTF.

V gene TRBV9 combines with J gene TRBJ1-1; 8 bases are a match to TRBD1. Germline trimming cut 5 bases from V and 1 base from J; bases unmatched to any gene: 7. The CDR3 consists of 15 residues. Germline values: CDR1 SGDLS, CDR2 YYNGEE. The CDR3 sequence: CASRATDRANTEAFF. The DNA of the CDR3 is TGTGCCAGCAGAGCAACGGACAGGGCGAACACTGAAGCTTTCTTT.

The genes are TRBV5-1 and TRBJ1-2; D is undetermined. Germline CDR1 and CDR2: SGHRS and YFSETQ. CDR3 length: 12 residues. Deletions cut 0 bases from V and 4 bases from J, with 4 bases between. The CDR3 coding sequence is TGCGCCAGCAGCTTGGCTTCCTATGGCTACACCTTC. Amino acids: CASSLASYGYTF.

The J gene is TRBJ1-2, the V gene TRBV6-1, with TRBD1 matching over 8 bases. The J segment lost 4 bases and the V segment lost 2 bases, leaving 6 bases of the junction unmatched. This CDR3 spans 15 amino acids. Germline V gene sequence: CDR1 MNHNS, CDR2 SASEGT. CDR3 nucleotide sequence: TGTGCCAGCAGTGAAAGCCAGGGGGCGATCTATGGCTACACCTTC. Residues: CASSESQGAIYGYTF.

This sequence joins TRBV4-2 and TRBJ1-1, with TRBD1 matching over 11 bases. This CDR3 is 15 amino acids long. Germline V gene data show CDR1 as LGHNA and CDR2 as YNFKEQ. With V trimmed by 1 base and J by 7 bases, 5 bases remained unmatched. CDR3 DNA sequence: TGTGCCAGCAGCCAAGGGACAGGGGGCAAGGTTGAAGCTTTCTTT. This translates into CASSQGTGGKVEAFF.

The V call is TRBV11-2, the J call TRBJ2-1; 16 bases agree with TRBD2. Germline CDR1 and CDR2: SGHAT and FQNNGV. The CDR3 is 19 amino acids. With 5 bases clipped from V and 3 bases from J, the junction kept 10 bases outside the gene matches. The CDR3 DNA reads TGTGCCAGCAGCGCTCCCGGGACTAGCGGGAGGGCCGTCTACAATGAGCAGTTCTTC. Its protein is CASSAPGTSGRAVYNEQFF.